This TCR beta chain was sequenced during a study of blood T cell repertoires in COVID-19. Germline assignment: CDR1 SGDLS and CDR2 YYNGEE. V gave up 3 bases and J gave up 7 bases; unmatched junction bases: 9. The CDR3 sequence is 14 residues long. Produced via immunoSEQ multiplex PCR; TCRdb's table is partial and in-frame only. The sample lists 350,000 to 400,000 clones, more than 80% seen once, with about 1% in the top ten. The source is a man between 18 and 29 years old who had recovered from COVID-19. Sequencing input: PBMCs or T cells enriched from blood (not recorded which). The chain links TRBV9 to TRBJ2-5; 7 bases align to TRBD1. Written as DNA, the CDR3 is TGTGCCAGCAGCGGACAGGGTCCAGGGGCGACCCAGTACTTC. Encoded protein: CASSGQGPGATQYF. Variable domain in full (rest from reference TRBV9 and TRBJ2-5): DSGVTQTPKHLITATGQRVTLRCSPRSGDLSVYWYQQSLDQGLQFLIQYYNGEERAKGNILERFSAQQFPDLHSELNLSSLELGDSALYFCASSGQGPGATQYFGPGTRLLVL.